The sample holds a few counts of the clone carrying this T cell receptor beta chain. The antigen remains undetermined. This sample's time point: patch test 1, 2 weeks after DPC sensitization. Treatment defined: therapeutic diphenylcyclopropenone sensitization with weekly scalp DPC. Venepuncture was done earlier than the placement of each patch test. Donors were 18 to 70-year-old alopecia patients suitable for DPC. This sample stems from a study of human T cells and chemical hapten exposure. Study-level information: Small pooled library volume differences mainly caused per-sample TCR yield variation.

TCRdb re-analysed the RACE reads in MiXCR, keeping a single row per CDR3 protein. The data hold about 83,000 distinct CDR3 sequences, with about 6.8% observed a single time. Study-wide results and caveats: Sensitizing to DPC left TCRs with a frequency above 1 in 1000 unaltered.

The origin of this receptor is a woman in her twenties or thirties with alopecia areata. Some clones in this sample may be carry-over from other donors' samples. Sequences were derived from whole blood, sampled in connection with sensitization to the hapten diphenylcyclopropenone (DPC).

The CDR3 DNA reads as TGTGCCAGCAGTTTTAGGCGGCTCTATGGCTACACCTTC. The encoded protein is CASSFRRLYGYTF. This chain links TRBV12-3 or TRBV12-4 with TRBJ1-2; D not certain. The V end was cut by 3 bases, the J end by 4 bases, with 9 bases between. The CDR3 has 13 amino acids.